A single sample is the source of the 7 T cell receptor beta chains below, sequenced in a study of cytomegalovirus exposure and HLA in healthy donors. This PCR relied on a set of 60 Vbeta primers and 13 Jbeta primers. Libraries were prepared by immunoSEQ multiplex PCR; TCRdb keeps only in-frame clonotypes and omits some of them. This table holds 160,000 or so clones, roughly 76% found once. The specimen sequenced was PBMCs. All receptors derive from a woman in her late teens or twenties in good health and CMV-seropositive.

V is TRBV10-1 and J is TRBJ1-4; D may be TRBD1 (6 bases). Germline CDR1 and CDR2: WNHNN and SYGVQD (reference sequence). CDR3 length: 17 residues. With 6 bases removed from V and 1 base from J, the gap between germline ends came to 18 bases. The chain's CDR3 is CASSPEGGLGTNEKLFF. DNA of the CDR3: TGCGCCAGCAGCCCTGAAGGGGGTTTAGGAACTAATGAAAAACTGTTTTTT.

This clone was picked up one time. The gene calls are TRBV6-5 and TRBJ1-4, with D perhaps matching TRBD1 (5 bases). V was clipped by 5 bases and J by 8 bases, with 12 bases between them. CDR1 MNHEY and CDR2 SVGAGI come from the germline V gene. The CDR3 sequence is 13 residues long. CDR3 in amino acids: CASSAREDEKLFF. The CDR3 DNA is TGTGCCAGCAGTGCCAGGGAGGACGAAAAACTGTTTTTT.

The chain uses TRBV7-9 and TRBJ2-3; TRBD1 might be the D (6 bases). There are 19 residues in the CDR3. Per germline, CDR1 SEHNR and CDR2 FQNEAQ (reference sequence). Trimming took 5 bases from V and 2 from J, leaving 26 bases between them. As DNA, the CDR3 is TGTGCCAGCAGCCTCGGCACAGGACGATCGGACAGCCCCACAGATACGCAGTATTTT. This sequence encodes CASSLGTGRSDSPTDTQYF.

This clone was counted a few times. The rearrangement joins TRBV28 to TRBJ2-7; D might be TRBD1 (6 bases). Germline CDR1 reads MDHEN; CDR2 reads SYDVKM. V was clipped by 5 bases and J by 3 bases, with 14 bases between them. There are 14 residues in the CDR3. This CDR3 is CASSRSGQYYEQYF. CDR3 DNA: TGTGCCAGCAGTCGCTCCGGACAGTACTACGAGCAGTACTTC.

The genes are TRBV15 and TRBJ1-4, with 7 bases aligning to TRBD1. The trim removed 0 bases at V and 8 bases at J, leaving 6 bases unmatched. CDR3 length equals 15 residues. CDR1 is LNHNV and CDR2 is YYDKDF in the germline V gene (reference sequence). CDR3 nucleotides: TGTGCCACCAGCAGAGAGGGACAGCAGACCGAAAAACTGTTTTTT. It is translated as CATSREGQQTEKLFF. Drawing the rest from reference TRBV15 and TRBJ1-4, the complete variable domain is DAMVIQNPRYQVTQFGKPVTLSCSQTLNHNVMYWYQQKSSQAPKLLFHYYDKDFNNEADTPDNFQSRRPNTSFCFLDIRSPGLGDTAMYLCATSREGQQTEKLFFGSGTQLSVL.

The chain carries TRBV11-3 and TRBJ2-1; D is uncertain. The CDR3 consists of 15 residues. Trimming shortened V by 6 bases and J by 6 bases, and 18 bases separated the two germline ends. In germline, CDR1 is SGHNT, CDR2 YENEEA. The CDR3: CASSPLTFRVNEQFF. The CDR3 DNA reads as TGTGCCAGCAGTCCACTGACTTTCCGGGTCAATGAGCAGTTCTTC.

CDR3: CASSLQGQRGIPLHF. Here the CDR3 DNA reads TGTGCCAGCAGCCTACAGGGACAGAGGGGTATACCCCTCCACTTT. The rearrangement uses TRBV27 and TRBJ1-6; TRBD1 matches at 7 bases. J was trimmed by 12 bases and V by 6 bases; bases with no gene match: 14. Germline V gene data show CDR1 as MNHEY and CDR2 as SMNVEV (reference sequence). This CDR3 has 15 amino acids.